Listed below are T cell receptor beta chains from one sample, sequenced in a study of cytomegalovirus exposure and HLA in healthy donors. TCRdb's copy holds only in-frame clones and misses some; the assay was immunoSEQ multiplex PCR. This sample yields approximately 140,000 clones, of which 80% to 90% are seen a single time; approximately 6% belongs to the top ten. Input material: PBMCs. The receptors here all came from a middle-aged woman in good health and CMV-seropositive. The CDR3 runs from the conserved cysteine through the conserved F or W. The order of the fields is V gene, J gene, D gene, CDR3 protein. A D gene is named only where the DNA matches it firmly.

V gene: TRBV11-2
J gene: TRBJ2-1
D gene: .
CDR3 protein: CASSPAGRGDNEQFF

V gene: TRBV5-1
J gene: TRBJ2-5
D gene: .
CDR3 protein: CASSLTPFLAETQYF

V gene: TRBV19
J gene: TRBJ1-1
D gene: .
CDR3 protein: CASSIRHLNTEAFF

V gene: TRBV18
J gene: TRBJ1-4
D gene: .
CDR3 protein: CASSPEGLANEKLFF

V gene: TRBV29-1
J gene: TRBJ2-5
D gene: TRBD1
CDR3 protein: CSVVTGTEPETQYF

V gene: TRBV2
J gene: TRBJ2-1
D gene: .
CDR3 protein: CASRGPTYNEQFF

V gene: TRBV30
J gene: TRBJ1-1
D gene: TRBD1
CDR3 protein: CAWSTHRGRWTEAFF

V gene: TRBV4-1
J gene: TRBJ1-5
D gene: TRBD1
CDR3 protein: CASSQRQGDSNQPQHF

V gene: TRBV6-5
J gene: TRBJ1-5
D gene: TRBD1
CDR3 protein: CASSEQGGNQPQHF

V gene: TRBV18
J gene: TRBJ2-4
D gene: .
CDR3 protein: CASSSQFRMYIQYF

V gene: TRBV13
J gene: TRBJ2-1
D gene: TRBD2
CDR3 protein: CASSLRTSGRLGEQFF

V gene: TRBV13
J gene: TRBJ1-1
D gene: .
CDR3 protein: CASSLQNTEAFF

V gene: TRBV11-2
J gene: TRBJ2-7
D gene: .
CDR3 protein: CASSRDNYHSYEQYF

V gene: TRBV5-6
J gene: TRBJ1-1
D gene: TRBD1
CDR3 protein: CASSLPGTARIGTEAFF

V gene: TRBV6-1
J gene: TRBJ2-7
D gene: TRBD1
CDR3 protein: CASSRQGAAEQYF

V gene: TRBV6-5
J gene: TRBJ1-5
D gene: .
CDR3 protein: CASSSRTASLNQPQHF

V gene: TRBV4-1
J gene: TRBJ2-1
D gene: .
CDR3 protein: CASSQDELARNEQFF

V gene: TRBV29-1
J gene: TRBJ1-2
D gene: .
CDR3 protein: CSVDRDYGYTF

V gene: TRBV15
J gene: TRBJ2-5
D gene: .
CDR3 protein: CATSREDTETQYF

V gene: TRBV28
J gene: TRBJ1-4
D gene: TRBD1
CDR3 protein: CASSPGTGNEKLFF

V gene: TRBV9
J gene: TRBJ1-1
D gene: .
CDR3 protein: CASSRRQANAEAFF

V gene: TRBV28
J gene: TRBJ2-1
D gene: .
CDR3 protein: CASSTPRERRNNEQFF

V gene: TRBV10-2
J gene: TRBJ2-7
D gene: TRBD2
CDR3 protein: CAISHGGEQYF

V gene: TRBV28
J gene: TRBJ2-1
D gene: .
CDR3 protein: CASSPDRSTYNEQFF

V gene: TRBV30
J gene: TRBJ1-3
D gene: .
CDR3 protein: CAWGDFRSGNTIYF

V gene: TRBV6-5
J gene: TRBJ2-7
D gene: .
CDR3 protein: CASSESNEQYF

V gene: TRBV5-1
J gene: TRBJ2-1
D gene: TRBD2
CDR3 protein: CASSLEWGGSGEQFF

V gene: TRBV7-9
J gene: TRBJ2-7
D gene: .
CDR3 protein: CASSLALASASSYEQYF

V gene: TRBV5-4
J gene: TRBJ2-3
D gene: TRBD1
CDR3 protein: CASSLGQGADTQYF

V gene: TRBV21-1
J gene: TRBJ1-1
D gene: .
CDR3 protein: CASTLRGAFF

V gene: TRBV7-9
J gene: TRBJ2-1
D gene: .
CDR3 protein: CASSLVGREQFF

V gene: TRBV27
J gene: TRBJ1-5
D gene: TRBD1
CDR3 protein: CASSLWGQGSGQPQHF

V gene: TRBV14
J gene: TRBJ2-7
D gene: TRBD2
CDR3 protein: CASSQARTSGWSEQYF

V gene: TRBV27
J gene: TRBJ1-1
D gene: TRBD1
CDR3 protein: CASSSPGGDPEAFF

V gene: TRBV11-2
J gene: TRBJ2-7
D gene: .
CDR3 protein: CASREDSNSYEQYF

V gene: TRBV2
J gene: TRBJ2-1
D gene: TRBD1
CDR3 protein: CASPKQGAQNEQFF

V gene: TRBV7-9
J gene: TRBJ2-1
D gene: TRBD1
CDR3 protein: CASSLARGLGEQFF

V gene: TRBV7-6
J gene: TRBJ2-1
D gene: TRBD2
CDR3 protein: CASSSLAGGNQFF

V gene: TRBV4-1
J gene: TRBJ2-1
D gene: .
CDR3 protein: CASSQVQGEQFF

V gene: TRBV18
J gene: TRBJ1-1
D gene: .
CDR3 protein: CASSQDRYEAFF

V gene: TRBV10-3
J gene: TRBJ2-5
D gene: .
CDR3 protein: CAISEEAGWETQYF

V gene: TRBV7-3
J gene: TRBJ2-2
D gene: TRBD1
CDR3 protein: CASSRDRPTGELFF

V gene: TRBV29-1
J gene: TRBJ1-2
D gene: .
CDR3 protein: CSVEPGTNYGYTF

V gene: TRBV5-1
J gene: TRBJ2-3
D gene: TRBD2
CDR3 protein: CASSWGGNTDTQYF

V gene: TRBV7-9
J gene: TRBJ2-3
D gene: .
CDR3 protein: CASSLATGPDTQYF

V gene: TRBV28
J gene: TRBJ2-3
D gene: .
CDR3 protein: CATNSGLDTQYF

V gene: TRBV9
J gene: TRBJ2-7
D gene: .
CDR3 protein: CASSAQDEQYF

V gene: TRBV27
J gene: TRBJ2-5
D gene: .
CDR3 protein: CASSLPQGEGGETQYF

V gene: TRBV6-1
J gene: TRBJ2-7
D gene: TRBD1
CDR3 protein: CASSESGTGSYEQYF

V gene: TRBV6-5
J gene: TRBJ2-5
D gene: TRBD1
CDR3 protein: CASSNDRVGTQYF

V gene: TRBV27
J gene: TRBJ2-7
D gene: .
CDR3 protein: CASSLRRVPSYEQYF

V gene: TRBV7-2
J gene: TRBJ2-7
D gene: .
CDR3 protein: CASSLRGAGYEQYF

V gene: TRBV9
J gene: TRBJ2-3
D gene: TRBD1
CDR3 protein: CASTDRGTGDTQYF

V gene: TRBV5-6
J gene: TRBJ2-7
D gene: .
CDR3 protein: CASSSQGYSYEQYF

V gene: TRBV4-2
J gene: TRBJ2-7
D gene: .
CDR3 protein: CASSQGANEQYF